These 27 T cell receptor beta chains were sequenced from one sample in a study of STAT5B mutations in CD4+ large granular lymphocyte leukemia. Measured with immunoSEQ multiplex PCR; TCRdb has only the in-frame clones, and not every one. The sample lists around 30,000 clones, roughly four fifths occurring once. Sequencing was carried out using CD4+ T cells from blood buffy coats. Source of these receptors: a human donor in good health.

V is TRBV19 and J is TRBJ1-3; TRBD1 aligns across 9 bases. V shed 4 bases and J 0 bases; nucleotides not matched to a gene: 13. Germline CDR1 and CDR2: LNHDA and SQIVND (reference sequence). CDR3 length equals 19 residues. CDR3 sequence: CASSTKASGTGSSGNTIYF. The CDR3 DNA is TGTGCCAGTAGTACAAAAGCCTCCGGGACAGGGTCCTCTGGAAACACCATATATTTT.

This chain connects TRBV6-6 to TRBJ2-6; D remains ambiguous. CDR3 length: 13 residues. CDR1 and CDR2 from the germline V gene are MNHNY and SVGAGI (reference sequence). With 7 bases removed from V and 4 bases from J, the gap between germline ends came to 8 bases. CDR3 in DNA: TGTGCCAGCATGGTCGCCGGGGCCAACGTCCTGACTTTC. As protein: CASMVAGANVLTF.

J is TRBJ2-7 and V is TRBV28; D remains ambiguous. The CDR3 runs 12 residues. Trimming removed 6 bases at V and 3 bases at J, with 9 bases between. Germline V gives CDR1 MDHEN, CDR2 SYDVKM. The CDR3 loop reads CASSSTIYEQYF. The CDR3 nucleotides are TGTGCCAGCAGCAGCACGATCTACGAGCAGTACTTC. Full variable domain (remainder filled in from reference TRBV28 and TRBJ2-7): DVKVTQSSRYLVKRTGEKVFLECVQDMDHENMFWYRQDPGLGLRLIYFSYDVKMKEKGDIPEGYSVSREKKERFSLILESASTNQTSMYLCASSSTIYEQYFGPGTRLTVT.

The chain joins TRBV5-6 to TRBJ2-5; 13 bases are a match to TRBD2. V dropped 0 bases and J dropped 4; count of bases not matched to a gene: 6. The CDR3 covers 17 residues. The V gene's germline CDR1 is SGHDT and CDR2 YYEEEE. CDR3 sequence: CASSLVGTSGGAETQYF. The CDR3 bases are TGTGCCAGCAGCTTGGTCGGCACTAGCGGGGGGGCAGAGACCCAGTACTTC.

V gene TRBV28 combines with J gene TRBJ1-6; a weak D match, TRBD1 (5 bases). Germline V gives CDR1 MDHEN, CDR2 SYDVKM. V lost 2 bases to trimming and J lost 19 bases, with 18 bases between them. The CDR3 is made up of 13 amino acids. CDR3 in amino acids: CASSLNTGTSAHF. DNA of the CDR3: TGTGCCAGCAGTTTAAACACCGGGACTTCAGCTCACTTT. Complete variable domain (other parts from reference TRBV28 and TRBJ1-6): DVKVTQSSRYLVKRTGEKVFLECVQDMDHENMFWYRQDPGLGLRLIYFSYDVKMKEKGDIPEGYSVSREKKERFSLILESASTNQTSMYLCASSLNTGTSAHFGNGTRLTVT.

The chain combines TRBV25-1 with TRBJ2-3, with 9 bases identical to TRBD1. Germline trimming cut 8 bases from V and 7 bases from J; bases unmatched to any gene: 10. This CDR3 has 14 amino acids. Per the germline V gene, CDR1 is MGHDK and CDR2 is SYGVNS. The DNA for the CDR3 is TGTGCCAGCGGGGGAACAGGGGGCATGCATACGCAGTATTTT. It codes for CASGGTGGMHTQYF.

The chain uses TRBV6-1 and TRBJ1-5, with a possible D match to TRBD1 (5 bases). Germline V gene data show CDR1 as MNHNS and CDR2 as SASEGT. V gave up 1 base and J gave up 3 bases, with 10 bases separating them. The CDR3 totals 15 residues. CDR3 in DNA: TGTGCCAGCAGTGAAGGCAGGGTATCCAATCAGCCCCAGCATTTT. As protein: CASSEGRVSNQPQHF.

This chain connects TRBV5-5 to TRBJ2-3; D unclear. The V gene's germline CDR1 is SGHKS and CDR2 YYEKEE (reference sequence). The CDR3 contains 13 residues. V shed 2 bases and J shed 4 bases, with 8 bases lying between them. CDR3 in amino acids: CASSLTFADTQYF. The DNA of the CDR3 is TGTGCCAGCAGCTTAACCTTTGCAGATACGCAGTATTTT.

The CDR3: CASSLAGSGGRGEQYF. In DNA form, the CDR3 reads TGTGCCAGCAGCTTAGCGGGCAGCGGGGGCCGGGGCGAGCAGTACTTC. This chain joins TRBV7-2 and TRBJ2-7; 8 nucleotides align to TRBD2. Per germline, CDR1 SGHTA and CDR2 FQGNSA. The V segment lost 0 bases and the J segment 6 bases; nucleotides outside the gene matches: 10. The CDR3 covers 16 residues. Using reference TRBV7-2 and TRBJ2-7 for the parts outside the CDR3, the full variable domain is GAGVSQSPSNKVTEKGKDVELRCDPISGHTALYWYRQSLGQGLEFLIYFQGNSAPDKSGLPSDRFSAERTGGSVSTLTIQRTQQEDSAVYLCASSLAGSGGRGEQYFGPGTRLTVT.

This clone was detected only once. V and J are TRBV29-1 and TRBJ1-1; a weak D match, TRBD1 (6 bases). CDR1 and CDR2 (germline): SQVTM, ANQGSEA. The CDR3 has 14 residues. Trimming cost V 6 bases and J 6 bases, with 20 bases left between them. The CDR3 sequence is CSVLRGGVSPEAFF. The CDR3 DNA reads TGCAGCGTCCTACGAGGGGGGGTAAGCCCTGAAGCTTTCTTT. Together with reference TRBV29-1 and TRBJ1-1, the CDR3 gives the full variable domain: SAVISQKPSRDICQRGTSLTIQCQVDSQVTMMFWYRQQPGQSLTLIATANQGSEATYESGFVIDKFPISRPNLTFSTLTVSNMSPEDSSIYLCSVLRGGVSPEAFFGQGTRLTVV.

This chain joins TRBV5-1 and TRBJ1-2; TRBD1 agrees at 9 bases. The CDR3 totals 15 residues. The V and J ends lost 0 bases and 4 bases, in that order; junction bases with no gene match: 4. Per germline, CDR1 SGHRS and CDR2 YFSETQ. The CDR3 bases are TGCGCCAGCAGCTTGGGCCCGACAGGGGGCTATGGCTACACCTTC. Its translation: CASSLGPTGGYGYTF.

This chain connects TRBV12-5 to TRBJ2-2; no clear D gene. V shed 3 bases and J shed 3 bases, with 2 bases lying between them. CDR3 length: 12 amino acids. Germline V gene lookup returns CDR1 LGHNT and CDR2 FRNRAP. The CDR3 sequence: CASGLDTGELFF. The DNA of the CDR3 is TGTGCTAGTGGTTTAGACACCGGGGAGCTGTTTTTT.

The table lists this clone with a few counts. The CDR3 DNA reads TGCGCCAGCAGCTTGTACGGCACAGATACGCAGTATTTT. It codes for CASSLYGTDTQYF. The chain joins TRBV5-1 to TRBJ2-3; unclear D gene. V was pared by 1 base and J by 1 base, with 4 bases between. CDR3 length: 13 residues. CDR1 and CDR2 (germline): SGHRS, YFSETQ. Full variable domain (missing parts from reference TRBV5-1 and TRBJ2-3): KAGVTQTPRYLIKTRGQQVTLSCSPISGHRSVSWYQQTPGQGLQFLFEYFSETQRNKGNFPGRFSGRQFSNSRSEMNVSTLELGDSALYLCASSLYGTDTQYFGPGTRLTVL.

This clone was observed a handful of times. This sequence joins TRBV19 and TRBJ2-4; D is undetermined. Trimming took 4 bases from V and 9 from J, leaving 16 bases between them. CDR1 is LNHDA, CDR2 SQIVND, per germline (reference sequence). The length of the CDR3 is 14 residues. The CDR3, as DNA: TGTGCCAGTAGTACGGGTCCCTCCTCGGGCATTCAGTACTTC. It yields the protein CASSTGPSSGIQYF.

V usage is TRBV27 and J usage is TRBJ1-1; maybe TRBD1 (5 bases). Trimming shortened V by 6 bases and J by 4 bases, and 15 bases separated the two germline ends. The V gene's germline CDR1 is MNHEY and CDR2 SMNVEV (reference sequence). The CDR3 length is 14 residues. The DNA of the CDR3 is TGTGCCAGCAGCCACCAAGGTGGGGCCACTGAAGCTTTCTTT. This translates into CASSHQGGATEAFF.

CDR3 sequence reads: CASSLFRRSRGGNTIYF. DNA of the CDR3: TGTGCCAGCAGCTTATTTAGGCGTTCTCGTGGCGGAAACACCATATATTTT. V gene TRBV7-9 combines with J gene TRBJ1-3; no definite D call. This CDR3 contains 17 residues. CDR1 is SEHNR, CDR2 FQNEAQ, per germline (reference sequence). V was clipped by 2 bases and J by 4 bases, with 18 bases between them. The variable domain in full, with the rest retrieved from reference TRBV7-9 and TRBJ1-3, is DTGVSQNPRHKITKRGQNVTFRCDPISEHNRLYWYRQTLGQGPEFLTYFQNEAQLEKSRLLSDRFSAERPKGSFSTLEIQRTEQGDSAMYLCASSLFRRSRGGNTIYFGEGSWLTVV.

This clone was picked up a small number of times. The chain recombines TRBV7-6 with TRBJ1-3; D gene unclear. Trimming cost V 2 bases and J 1 base, with 15 bases left between them. Per the germline V gene, CDR1 is SGHVS and CDR2 is FNYEAQ. The CDR3 is made up of 17 amino acids. The CDR3: CASSLSVVGVSGNTIYF. The DNA for the CDR3 is TGTGCCAGCAGCTTATCGGTAGTCGGAGTATCTGGAAACACCATATATTTT.

This chain joins TRBV11-3 and TRBJ2-7; D might be TRBD2 (5 bases). CDR3 length: 14 residues. V lost 4 bases to trimming and J lost 2 bases, with 12 bases between them. Germline CDR1 SGHNT, CDR2 YENEEA. Here the CDR3 DNA reads TGTGCCAGCAGCTCCGAACGGGGAACCTACGAGCAGTACTTC. Amino acids: CASSSERGTYEQYF.

This sequence joins TRBV6-5 and TRBJ2-5; maybe TRBD1 (5 bases). The DNA matches TRBJ2-7 better at its end, which makes the J call doubtful. This CDR3 spans 13 amino acids. The germline gives CDR1 MNHEY, CDR2 SVGAGI. The CDR3 sequence: CASAKSRVYEQYF. For the CDR3, the DNA is TGTGCCAGCGCGAAATCCAGGGTCTACGAGCAGTACTTC.

This chain links TRBV5-1 with TRBJ1-4, with no clear D. The CDR3 extends over 14 amino acids. V shed 4 bases and J shed 4 bases, with 11 bases lying between them. Germline V gene data show CDR1 as SGHRS and CDR2 as YFSETQ. Here the CDR3 DNA reads TGCGCCAGCAGCCTGAATGGGATTAATGAAAAACTGTTTTTT. Translated: CASSLNGINEKLFF.

The rearrangement links TRBV7-6 to TRBJ2-1; TRBD1 matches at 11 bases. The J segment lost 3 bases and the V segment lost 5 bases, leaving 6 bases of the junction unmatched. The CDR3 is made up of 16 amino acids. Germline V gives CDR1 SGHVS, CDR2 FNYEAQ. Here the CDR3 DNA reads TGTGCCAGCAGCAGTACCGGGACAGGGGGCTACAATGAGCAGTTCTTC. It is translated as CASSSTGTGGYNEQFF.

The V and J genes are TRBV11-2 and TRBJ2-1; D is undetermined. CDR3 length: 13 residues. The germline V gene has CDR1 SGHAT and CDR2 FQNNGV. V dropped 2 bases and J dropped 5 bases, with 7 bases sitting between them. The CDR3 DNA follows: TGTGCCAGCAGCTTATCTGCGAACAATGAGCAGTTCTTC. Residues: CASSLSANNEQFF.

Here the CDR3 reads CASSLMRGQETQYF. The CDR3 coding sequence is TGTGCCAGCAGCTTAATGCGCGGACAAGAGACCCAGTACTTC. V gene TRBV11-3 combines with J gene TRBJ2-5, with unresolved D. V was trimmed by 2 bases and J by 2 bases, leaving 9 bases between them. The CDR3 loop spans 14 amino acids. Germline values: CDR1 SGHNT, CDR2 YENEEA.

This rearrangement joins TRBV19 to TRBJ2-1; 8 bases match TRBD2. Trimming took 7 bases from V and 5 from J; bases not matched to a gene: 7. The germline V gene encodes CDR1 LNHDA and CDR2 SQIVND (reference sequence). The CDR3 contains 14 residues. CDR3 loop: CASISAGAHNEQFF. The CDR3 coding sequence is TGTGCCAGTATTTCAGCGGGAGCACACAATGAGCAGTTCTTC.

This clone came up a few times. The chain combines TRBV15 with TRBJ2-1; 7 bases line up with TRBD1. V lost 8 bases to trimming and J lost 4 bases; unmatched junction nucleotides: 8. Germline CDR1 and CDR2: LNHNV and YYDKDF (reference sequence). The CDR3 consists of 14 residues. This CDR3 is CATLDRVFYNEQFF. CDR3 nucleotide sequence: TGTGCCACCTTAGACAGGGTATTTTACAATGAGCAGTTCTTC. Using reference TRBV15 and TRBJ2-1 for the parts outside the CDR3, the full variable domain is DAMVIQNPRYQVTQFGKPVTLSCSQTLNHNVMYWYQQKSSQAPKLLFHYYDKDFNNEADTPDNFQSRRPNTSFCFLDIRSPGLGDTAMYLCATLDRVFYNEQFFGPGTRLTVL.

This clone was detected a few times. The CDR3 region has the DNA TGTGCCAGCATCTTTGACAGGAACACTGAAGCTTTCTTT. Translation gives CASIFDRNTEAFF. This chain connects TRBV21-1 to TRBJ1-1; the D call in the table, TRBD1, was not verified against the DNA. TRBV21-1 is recorded as a pseudogene. The CDR3 consists of 13 residues.

The rearrangement joins TRBV2 to TRBJ1-5; D is unclear. The CDR3 length is 14 residues. Trimming cost V 7 bases and J 7 bases, with 17 bases left between them. Germline CDR1 SNHLY, CDR2 FYNNEI. The CDR3 protein is CASTTSGGQQPQHF. Written as DNA, the CDR3 is TGTGCCAGCACGACCTCGGGAGGGCAACAGCCCCAGCATTTT.